The rows below give T cell receptor beta chains drawn from one sample of a study of T cells after yellow fever vaccination. TCRdb re-called the 5' RACE reads with MiXCR, one entry per CDR3 protein. The table has 100,000 to 150,000 distinct CDR3 sequences, roughly 15% seen once. This material consisted of CD8+ T cells sorted from PBMCs, taken 5 days after the yellow fever booster vaccination. Every receptor here comes from a man younger than 35 who received the YFV17D yellow fever vaccine. Both conserved end residues are part of each CDR3. The order of the fields is clone size, V gene, J gene, D gene, CDR3 DNA, CDR3 protein. D genes are given only for firm matches. The size of a clone is reported for some rows only, either as once, few or many, or as a class for expanded clones.

size: many
V: TRBV3-1
J: TRBJ2-5
D: NA
DNA: TGTGCCAGCAGTCCGGCGGGGAGAGAGACCCAGTACTTC
CDR3: CASSPAGRETQYF

size: many
V: TRBV2
J: TRBJ2-1
D: NA
DNA: TGTGCCAGCAGTCCTTGGGGCAGGGGAAATGAGCAGTTCTTC
CDR3: CASSPWGRGNEQFF

size: few
V: TRBV7-9
J: TRBJ2-1
D: NA
DNA: TGTGCCACCCAGGACAGCTCCTACAATGAGCAGTTCTTC
CDR3: CATQDSSYNEQFF

size: NA
V: TRBV6-6
J: TRBJ1-3
D: NA
DNA: TGTGCCAGCAGGGAATCTGGAAACACCATATATTTT
CDR3: CASRESGNTIYF

size: NA
V: TRBV20-1
J: TRBJ2-1
D: TRBD2
DNA: TGCAGTGCTAGAAGAAACCGGGGGGTCTACTACAATGAGCAGTTCTTC
CDR3: CSARRNRGVYYNEQFF

size: few
V: TRBV7-6
J: TRBJ1-5
D: TRBD1
DNA: TGTGCCAGCAGCTTGGGACAGGGTAGAATGGGCAATCAGCCCCAGCATTTT
CDR3: CASSLGQGRMGNQPQHF

size: few
V: TRBV5-1
J: TRBJ1-5
D: NA
DNA: TGCGCCAGCAGGTCAGGTCCCAATCAGCCCCAGCATTTT
CDR3: CASRSGPNQPQHF

size: few
V: TRBV13
J: TRBJ2-7
D: TRBD2
DNA: TGTGCCAGCAGCGGTTCGGGGGGGAGGAACGAGCAGTACTTC
CDR3: CASSGSGGRNEQYF

size: NA
V: TRBV4-1
J: TRBJ1-2
D: NA
DNA: TGCGCCAGCAGCCCGCACGCTAACTATGGCTACACCTTC
CDR3: CASSPHANYGYTF

size: NA
V: TRBV18
J: TRBJ2-5
D: NA
DNA: TGTGCCAGCTCAACTTTTCAGGGGGAGGTGGATTCTGAGACCCAGTACTTC
CDR3: CASSTFQGEVDSETQYF

size: NA
V: TRBV9
J: TRBJ2-1
D: NA
DNA: TGTGCCAGCAGCACTATAGCCTACTCCTACAATGAGCAGTTCTTC
CDR3: CASSTIAYSYNEQFF

size: NA
V: TRBV7-9
J: TRBJ1-2
D: TRBD1
DNA: TGTGCCAGCAGCTCCGGGACAGGGCAGAGGAGTGGCTACACCTTC
CDR3: CASSSGTGQRSGYTF

size: NA
V: TRBV11-2
J: TRBJ2-1
D: TRBD2
DNA: TGTGCCAGCAGCTTGCTAGCGGGGTACAACAATGAGCAGTTCTTC
CDR3: CASSLLAGYNNEQFF

size: NA
V: TRBV4-3
J: TRBJ2-1
D: NA
DNA: TGCGCCAGCAGCCAAGACCGACAGCACAATGAGCAGTTCTTC
CDR3: CASSQDRQHNEQFF

size: NA
V: TRBV6-2/TRBV6-3
J: TRBJ1-6
D: NA
DNA: TGTGCCAGCACCGAGGACTTGTTTCTCCACTTT
CDR3: CASTEDLFLHF

size: many
V: TRBV9
J: TRBJ1-5
D: NA
DNA: TGTGCCAGCAGCGGGGGGGACGCCCCAATCCAGCCCCAGCATTTT
CDR3: CASSGGDAPIQPQHF

size: few
V: TRBV29-1
J: TRBJ2-1
D: NA
DNA: TGCAGCGCCCGCCCGACAGTCTCCTACAATGAGCAGTTCTTC
CDR3: CSARPTVSYNEQFF

size: few
V: TRBV28
J: TRBJ2-7
D: TRBD1
DNA: TGTGCCAGCAGTTATCCGGGACAGGGGCTATACCGAACCTACGAGCAGTACTTC
CDR3: CASSYPGQGLYRTYEQYF

size: few
V: TRBV11-2
J: TRBJ1-2
D: NA
DNA: TGTGCCAGCAGCTTCCGGGGCCCTTATGGCTACACCTTC
CDR3: CASSFRGPYGYTF

size: NA
V: TRBV5-6
J: TRBJ1-2
D: NA
DNA: TGTGCCAGCAGCTTGGATCGAGGCTACACCTTC
CDR3: CASSLDRGYTF

size: few
V: TRBV20-1
J: TRBJ2-1
D: NA
DNA: TGCAGTGCTAGTCCAAGGGATCAAGTCAATGAGCAGTTCTTC
CDR3: CSASPRDQVNEQFF

size: NA
V: TRBV20-1
J: TRBJ1-2
D: TRBD1
DNA: TGCAGTGCTAGAGTGGGGACAGTGAATGGCTACACCTTC
CDR3: CSARVGTVNGYTF

size: NA
V: TRBV6-5
J: TRBJ2-2
D: NA
DNA: TGTGCCAGCAGTTCAAGAGGTGGCAGGGTGTCCGGGGAGCTGTTTTTT
CDR3: CASSSRGGRVSGELFF

size: few
V: TRBV15
J: TRBJ2-6
D: NA
DNA: TGTGCCACCAGCAGAGTTACCGGGGCCAACGTCCTGACTTTC
CDR3: CATSRVTGANVLTF

size: few
V: TRBV7-9
J: TRBJ1-1
D: NA
DNA: TGTGCCAGCAGCTTAACAGGAATTGAAGCTTTCTTT
CDR3: CASSLTGIEAFF

size: few
V: TRBV7-9
J: TRBJ2-3
D: NA
DNA: TGTGCCAGCAGTCACCCCGAGGGTCCAGATACGCAGTATTTT
CDR3: CASSHPEGPDTQYF

size: few
V: TRBV5-1
J: TRBJ2-5
D: TRBD1
DNA: TGCGCCAGCAGCAGGGGGCATGGATTAGAGACCCAGTACTTC
CDR3: CASSRGHGLETQYF

size: NA
V: TRBV6-2/TRBV6-3
J: TRBJ2-7
D: NA
DNA: TGTGCCAGCAGTTCCCGGACACTCTCCTACGAGCAGTACTTC
CDR3: CASSSRTLSYEQYF

size: NA
V: TRBV5-5
J: TRBJ2-1
D: NA
DNA: TGTGCCAGCAGCTTGGTTACTAGCCCCAATGAGCAGTTCTTC
CDR3: CASSLVTSPNEQFF

size: NA
V: TRBV6-1
J: TRBJ2-7
D: NA
DNA: TGTGCCAGCGGACAGACCTACGAGCAGTACTTC
CDR3: CASGQTYEQYF

size: few
V: TRBV12-3/TRBV12-4
J: TRBJ2-1
D: NA
DNA: TGTGCCAGCAGCGGACAGTCGGTCTTCTTC
CDR3: CASSGQSVFF

size: NA
V: TRBV5-1
J: TRBJ2-2
D: NA
DNA: TGCGCCAGCAGCTTAGGCCCCGACAGCTTCGCGAACACCGGGGAGCTGTTTTTT
CDR3: CASSLGPDSFANTGELFF

size: few
V: TRBV20-1
J: TRBJ1-3
D: TRBD1
DNA: TGCAGTGCTTTACAGGGGAGATGGGCTGGAAACACCATATATTTT
CDR3: CSALQGRWAGNTIYF

size: NA
V: TRBV4-1
J: TRBJ1-4
D: NA
DNA: TGCGCCAGCAGCCGGGCCGTCGGGTATGAAAAACTGTTTTTT
CDR3: CASSRAVGYEKLFF

size: few
V: TRBV9
J: TRBJ2-3
D: NA
DNA: TGTGCCAGCAGCGTAGGGGGGATAGATACGCAGTATTTT
CDR3: CASSVGGIDTQYF

size: many
V: TRBV27
J: TRBJ2-7
D: NA
DNA: TGTGCCAGCAGTTCGTACAGGGATTCCCCCAGCGAGCAGTACTTC
CDR3: CASSSYRDSPSEQYF

size: many
V: TRBV7-2
J: TRBJ2-2
D: NA
DNA: TGTGCGTACCACCCGGCGGCACCGAACACCGGGGAGCTGTTTTTT
CDR3: CAYHPAAPNTGELFF

size: NA
V: TRBV5-1
J: TRBJ2-7
D: TRBD1
DNA: TGCGCCAGCAGCCCGGAGGGGACAGGCGTATACGAGCAGTACTTC
CDR3: CASSPEGTGVYEQYF

size: many
V: TRBV4-1
J: TRBJ1-3
D: NA
DNA: TGCGCCAGCAGCCAAGCCTTACAGCGGGGCACCATATATTTT
CDR3: CASSQALQRGTIYF

size: NA
V: TRBV4-2
J: TRBJ1-2
D: TRBD1
DNA: TGTGCCAGCAGCCAACGACAGGGGTCCTATGGCTACACCTTC
CDR3: CASSQRQGSYGYTF

size: few
V: TRBV19
J: TRBJ2-2
D: NA
DNA: TGTGCCAGTAGTTCGCGGGCCTCTTGGGCGAACACCGGGGAGCTGTTTTTT
CDR3: CASSSRASWANTGELFF

size: few
V: TRBV9
J: TRBJ1-2
D: TRBD1
DNA: TGTGCCAGCAGCACCCAGGGACAGGGCCCCCACTTC
CDR3: CASSTQGQGPHF

size: NA
V: TRBV20-1
J: TRBJ1-4
D: NA
DNA: TGCAGTGCCAGGACAGCAACTAATGAAAAACTGTTTTTT
CDR3: CSARTATNEKLFF

size: many
V: TRBV6-4
J: TRBJ2-1
D: TRBD1
DNA: TGTGCCAGCAGTGACACCACAGGGGCGTACAATGAGCAGTTCTTC
CDR3: CASSDTTGAYNEQFF

size: NA
V: TRBV15
J: TRBJ1-2
D: NA
DNA: TGTGCCACCAGCAGAGAGGGGGTTGAAGCTCATGGCTACACCTTC
CDR3: CATSREGVEAHGYTF

size: NA
V: TRBV2
J: TRBJ2-2
D: NA
DNA: TGTGCCAGCGGGCCCACCTCGAACACCGGGGAGCTGTTTTTT
CDR3: CASGPTSNTGELFF